The clone carrying this T cell receptor beta chain has just a few counts. The V end was cut by 0 bases, the J end by 1 base, with 7 bases between. The CDR3 totals 15 residues. Germline V lookup: CDR1 SGHRS, CDR2 YFSETQ. This entry comes from a study of blood T cell repertoires in COVID-19. How the authors handled the data: Quantification of nucleated cells was approximated via reference gene primer amplification. The assay was immunoSEQ multiplex PCR, and TCRdb's table has in-frame clones only and misses some. V, J and clone size reflect that table, while D and trimming were determined from the DNA. The sample yields roughly 140,000 clones, 84% seen once.

The sample taken for sequencing was peripheral blood. The rearrangement joins TRBV5-1 to TRBJ2-2, with a weak D call TRBD2 (5 bases). The receptor's source is a human donor in a cohort sampled during active COVID-19. In DNA, the CDR3 is TGCGCCAGCAGCTTGGATAGCGTGAACACCGGGGAGCTGTTTTTT. Translating it yields CASSLDSVNTGELFF.